This paragraph reports one TCR beta chain. Germline V gene lookup returns CDR1 MGHDK and CDR2 SYGVNS. V was clipped by 6 bases and J by 2 bases; unmatched bases: 11. CDR3 length: 17 residues. This sample is drawn from a study of blood T cell repertoires in COVID-19. Original handling: Quantification of nucleated cells was approximated via reference gene primer amplification. Profiling relied on immunoSEQ multiplex PCR, and the TCRdb table lists in-frame clones only, not all of them. V and J calls and clone size come straight from that table; D and trimming were deduced from the DNA. The table lists tens of thousands of clones, approximately 80% of them singletons.

The sequence was collected from an older woman with acute or convalescent COVID-19. V usage is TRBV25-1 and J usage is TRBJ2-3; 10 bases agree with TRBD2. The sample comprised peripheral blood. CDR3 DNA: TGTGCCAGCAGCCGGTTCGGGCTAGCGGGGGACACAGATACGCAGTATTTT. Amino acid sequence: CASSRFGLAGDTDTQYF.